This T cell receptor beta chain appears in the sequencing data of a study of T cells in Graves' hyperthyroidism and ophthalmopathy (dated 2019 in TCRdb). About the study as a whole: Peripheral blood samples were taken at initial diagnosis, before any treatment was given. To identify distinguishing TCR V-J signatures, a discovery cohort of 100 or so patients was used, comprising 43 with Graves' ophthalmopathy and under 60 with stable Graves' hyperthyroidism. Whether ophthalmopathy could be predicted prospectively was tested in an independent validation cohort made up of 18 to 20 hyperthyroidism patients plus 17 patients who later progressed to ophthalmopathy. For training and testing, the roughly 97 patients in the discovery cohort were randomly divided in a 7:3 ratio. In six Graves' hyperthyroidism patients, the study also compared T-cell repertoires from thyroid tissue with T-cell repertoires from blood. Following sampling, methimazole starting at 30 mg daily was given to hyperthyroidism patients, and high-dose intravenous methylprednisolone was given to ophthalmopathy patients. The paper reports TCR Vbeta CDR3 sequencing of more than 120 peripheral blood samples: around 45 ophthalmopathy, roughly 74 hyperthyroidism and roughly 17 progressor patients.

Graves' hyperthyroidism was defined as stable when no progression to ophthalmopathy occurred over 18 months of follow-up. The hyperthyroidism patients were between 18 and 65 years old and newly diagnosed, with a disease duration of less than 2 months. Any patient with an uncontrolled infection, another autoimmune disease, pregnancy or lactation was excluded. Diagnoses were established on the basis of clinical symptoms, serum thyroxine and TRAb, thyroid ultrasound, and orbital computed tomography. PBMCs were isolated from approximately 10 ml of fresh peripheral blood by Ficoll-Paque density gradient centrifugation. Total RNA was extracted with Trizol reagent, and quality was checked on an Agilent 2100 Bioanalyzer. This clonotype was counted ten times or more. No cognate antigen has been identified for it. The sample holds no much larger clone one base away, and base qualities are not on file. General conclusions and limits of the study: Ophthalmopathy was separated from stable hyperthyroidism by a 13 V-J signature model, with approximately 90% sensitivity and 81% to 82% specificity obtained in cross-validation and 80%/75% obtained in testing. Blood samples also contained most of the expanded thyroid clonotypes (frequency above 0.001), which suggests that blood repertoires may reflect thyroid immune responses. No statistical method was used to set the sample size in advance, and investigators knew the group allocation. During validation, the model predicted progression to ophthalmopathy a median of approximately 6.5 months ahead of onset, with almost 71% sensitivity and 72.22% specificity.

TCR beta CDR3 regions were amplified from RNA transcripts. The first round of RT-PCR for the TCR CDR3 was performed with the HTBI primer set and the Qiagen OneStep RT-PCR kit. The libraries were constructed in a second round of multiplex PCR and then size-selected and purified. Paired-end sequencing of the libraries was performed with 100 bp reads on an Illumina HiSeq2000. From the authors' description of their analysis: SOAPnuke was used to process the raw data, removing reads that contained adapters or uncalled bases, had a mean Phred below 15, or lacked an exact match to the constant primer or identifier. COPE v1.2.5 was used to merge high-quality paired reads, and clonotypes were defined as unique nucleotide sequences. MiTCR v1.1 was used to align the clonotypes against IMGT TRBV, TRBD and TRBJ reference segments. The analysis included only V-J combinations with a frequency above 0.0001, which together covered around 99% of the repertoires. The TCS score was defined as the ratio of F50 (clonal expansion) to E x V (chaos), calculated using BLOSUM62-based TCRdist between CDR3 peptides within each V-J. Welch's t-statistics and random forest reduced roughly 540 V-J features to 13, which were used in a naive Bayes classifier (R e1071). TCRdb itself trimmed the public reads at Q25 with fastp, ran MiXCR and retained productive beta chains. Entries are consolidated by CDR3 protein sequence, retaining the most common genes and DNA. The V and J calls reflect TCRdb's pipeline rather than the authors' work. This sample has about 290,000 distinct CDR3 sequences in its table, and roughly 15% of those were observed once. The ten largest clones add up to roughly 8.2% of the sample.

V gives up 4 bases and J gives up 4 bases, and the segment between their germline ends measures 10 bases. The CDR3 runs 12 residues from the cysteine to the phenylalanine. CDR3 DNA is the only sequence kept; it has 36 bases, read in frame from the first base. Based on the germline V gene (reference sequence), the CDR1 and CDR2 sequences are DFQATT and SNEGSKA. The sample consisted of blood. This chain is built from TRBV20-1 and TRBJ2-5; the D gene cannot be named for sure. This TCR derives from a woman aged 40-49 years with Graves' hyperthyroidism. The CDR3 sequence is CSATRVTETQYF. The DNA is TGCAGTGCTACGCGTGTTACAGAGACCCAGTACTTC.